Shown below are 25 T cell receptor beta chains from a single sample sequenced in a study of T cells in women clearing cervical HPV infection (dated by TCRdb to the late 2010s). The library was generated by the immunoSEQ multiplex PCR assay. This is the immuneACCESS table as TCRdb keeps it, with only in-frame sequences that have V and J called. A part of the clones is gone; compared with another copy, unresolved V genes explain less than half, and the rest is unexplained. The table kept for this sample lists under 50,000 clones. The ten largest make up about 0.97% of the sample. The specimen was blood buffy coat. The receptors originated from a woman aged 18-70 years with a cervical HPV16 infection that either progressed to CIN3+ or cleared (not recorded which).

A remark on this clone: With the read ending 3 residues before the CDR3 end, the germline J gene is used to fill in that end. This chain joins TRBV20-1 and TRBJ1-6; the match to TRBD1 covers 8 bases. Germline values: CDR1 DFQATT, CDR2 SNEGSKA (reference sequence). This CDR3 is 17 amino acids long. Trimming took 3 bases from V and 7 from J; bases not matched to a gene: 14. The CDR3 spells CSARDNTGGMWNSPLHF. The CDR3 DNA, read in part, is TGCAGTGCTAGGGATAATACAGGGGGAATGTGGAATTCACCC.

Notes on this clone: The read ends 3 residues shy of where the CDR3 ends; the end is completed using the germline J gene. This chain links TRBV15 with TRBJ2-5; D unresolved. The CDR3 runs to 12 residues. Germline V gene data show CDR1 as LNHNV and CDR2 as YYDKDF (reference sequence). Trimming cost V 2 bases and J 2 bases, with 3 bases left between them. The chain's CDR3 is CATSRTQETQYF. CDR3 DNA, as far as it was read: TGTGCCACCAGCAGAACACAAGAGACC.

About this clone: The read terminates 3 residues ahead of where the CDR3 ends, so the germline J gene completes it. This sequence joins TRBV12-3 or TRBV12-4 and TRBJ2-3; 9 bases match TRBD2. V trimming: 7 bases; J trimming: 7 bases; junction bases outside the gene matches: 9. The CDR3 consists of 14 residues. Incomplete CDR3 DNA: TGTGCCAGCAATCTAGCGGGACTTAAGAATACG. Translation gives CASNLAGLKNT. The CDR3 in its entirety is CASNLAGLKNTQYF.

On this clone: The read is 3 residues too short to cover the CDR3 end, so that end is filled in from the germline J gene. The rearrangement links TRBV19 to TRBJ2-3; 9 bases align to TRBD1. V lost 6 bases to trimming and J lost 6 bases; unmatched junction nucleotides: 10. In germline, CDR1 is LNHDA, CDR2 SQIVND (reference sequence). This CDR3 is 15 amino acids long. The DNA read from the CDR3 is TGTGCCAGTAGGGAGGGACAGGGAATATATGATACG. Its translation is CASREGQGIYDT. Given in full, the CDR3 is CASREGQGIYDTQYF.

Notes on this clone: Sequencing ends 3 residues short of the CDR3 end; the germline J gene provides the rest. This chain uses TRBV5-1 with TRBJ1-2; possible D gene TRBD1, 5 bases. This CDR3 is built from 15 residues. Germline CDR1 and CDR2: SGHRS and YFSETQ. CDR3 residues: CASSQRVRENAVYTF. The CDR3 bases that were read are TGCGCCAGCAGCCAACGGGTCAGGGAGAACGCTGTC.

About this clone: The read ends 3 residues before the CDR3 terminus; that terminus is restored from the germline J gene. The chain links TRBV19 to TRBJ1-4, with D hard to call. The CDR3 totals 15 residues. V gave up 4 bases and J gave up 7 bases, with 16 bases separating them. Germline CDR1 LNHDA, CDR2 SQIVND (reference sequence). The covered CDR3 bases are TGTGCCAGTAGTACCGTTCTTTGGCTTGGTGAAAAA. This encodes CASSTVLWLGEK. The complete CDR3 protein is CASSTVLWLGEKLFF.

Regarding this clone: The observed sequence ends 3 residues before the CDR3 terminus, with the missing tail filled in from the germline J gene. This rearrangement joins TRBV19 to TRBJ1-2, with 8 bases fitting TRBD1. V lost 8 bases to trimming and J lost 4 bases; unmatched junction nucleotides: 15. The CDR3 spans 16 residues. Germline CDR1 and CDR2: LNHDA and SQIVND (reference sequence). The CDR3 bases that were read are TGTGCCAGTGATCACACCGGGACAGGAGCTTTCTATGGC. This translates into CASDHTGTGAFYG. The whole CDR3 protein is CASDHTGTGAFYGYTF.

Notes on this clone: The DNA ends 3 residues before the CDR3 does, and the rest of the CDR3 is filled in from the germline J gene. The rearrangement joins TRBV5-1 to TRBJ2-5; perhaps TRBD2 as D (5 bases). This CDR3 is 13 amino acids long. Between the trimmed V and J ends, which lost 9 bases and 3 bases, there was a span of 15 bases. Germline CDR1 and CDR2: SGHRS and YFSETQ. CDR3 sequence reads: CATRRGSEETQYF. The sequenced part of the CDR3 DNA is TGCGCCACCCGCCGCGGGTCGGAAGAGACC. The variable domain in full, completed from reference TRBV5-1 and TRBJ2-5, reads KAGVTQTPRYLIKTRGQQVTLSCSPISGHRSVSWYQQTPGQGLQFLFEYFSETQRNKGNFPGRFSGRQFSNSRSEMNVSTLELGDSALYLCATRRGSEETQYFGPGTRLLVL.

As for this clone: The read ends 3 residues early relative to the CDR3; the germline J gene fills the gap. The chain is built from TRBV14 and TRBJ2-5; D ambiguous. The ends were cut back, 3 bases at V and 5 bases at J, with 16 bases in the middle. CDR1 is SGHDN, CDR2 FVKESK, per germline. The length of the CDR3 is 15 residues. The sequenced CDR3 bases are TGTGCCAGCAGCCAGGTATTTGGGCCTCGGGAGACC. As protein: CASSQVFGPRET. The whole CDR3 protein reads CASSQVFGPRETQYF. The full variable domain, in which reference TRBV14 and TRBJ2-5 provide the parts outside the CDR3, is EAGVTQFPSHSVIEKGQTVTLRCDPISGHDNLYWYRRVMGKEIKFLLHFVKESKQDESGMPNNRFLAERTGGTYSTLKVQPAELEDSGVYFCASSQVFGPRETQYFGPGTRLLVL.

The covered CDR3 bases are TGTGCCAGCAGCGAAGCGGGACAGGCTCTATACGAG. This encodes CASSEAGQALYE. The CDR3, in full, reads CASSEAGQALYEQYF. The chain combines TRBV7-3 with TRBJ2-7, with D possibly being TRBD1 (8 bases). The missing CDR3 end, 3 residues past where the read stops, is filled in from the germline J gene. CDR3 length: 15 residues. Germline CDR1 and CDR2: SGHTA and FQGTGA. The germline V and J ends were trimmed by 5 bases and 4 bases, with 18 bases remaining between them.

Note on this clone: The read finishes 3 residues shy of the CDR3 end, and the germline J gene is used to complete it. This chain joins TRBV5-1 and TRBJ2-2, with D possibly TRBD2 on 7 matching bases. The germline V and J ends were trimmed by 6 bases and 6 bases, with 15 bases remaining between them. Germline values: CDR1 SGHRS, CDR2 YFSETQ. This CDR3 is 14 amino acids long. CDR3: CASTVGGRPGELFF. The covered CDR3 bases are TGCGCCAGCACGGTCGGGGGGCGTCCCGGGGAG.

Worth noting for this clone: The read comes to an end 3 residues before the CDR3 does, leaving the germline J gene to fill in the end. V gene TRBV7-8 combines with J gene TRBJ2-6, with D perhaps matching TRBD2 (6 bases). The germline V gene encodes CDR1 SGHVS and CDR2 FQNEAQ. The CDR3 runs to 18 residues. V was shortened by 1 base and J by 0 bases, with 13 bases between the two germline ends. Partial CDR3 DNA: TGTGCCAGCAGCTTAGTGGGACTGGACTTCTCTGGGGCCAACGTC. Protein sequence: CASSLVGLDFSGANV. The entire CDR3 sequence reads CASSLVGLDFSGANVLTF.

As concerns this clone: The sequenced fragment ends 3 residues before the CDR3 boundary, so the rest is inferred from the germline J gene. The J gene is TRBJ1-3, the V gene TRBV30; tentative D call: TRBD1 (6 bases). The CDR3 has 18 residues. Germline lookup yields CDR1 GTSNPN and CDR2 SVGIG (reference sequence). Deletions cut 1 base from V and 4 bases from J, with 23 bases between. The sequenced part of the CDR3 DNA is TGTGCCTGGAGTGGAGCGACAGGTCGCAGTATAAACGGAAACACC. Translating gives CAWSGATGRSINGNT. The whole CDR3 region reads CAWSGATGRSINGNTIYF.

Of note for this clone: The junction differs from germline at one of its ends, possibly a read error. The read finishes 3 residues shy of the CDR3 end, and the germline J gene is used to complete it. Within the sample, other DNA sequences also encode this same CDR3. The rearrangement joins TRBV5-1 to TRBJ1-3; TRBD1 aligns across 9 bases. The CDR3 is 16 residues long. Germline loops: CDR1 SGHRS, CDR2 YFSETQ. The DNA read from the CDR3 is TGCGCCAGCAGCTTTACTACAGGGGGCTCGGGGAACACA. Protein sequence: CASSFTTGGSGNT. From start to end, the CDR3 is CASSFTTGGSGNTIYF.

Points on this clone: The missing CDR3 end, 3 residues past where the read stops, is filled in from the germline J gene. V gene TRBV7-6 combines with J gene TRBJ1-2; 7 bases match TRBD1. The CDR3 totals 12 residues. CDR1 and CDR2 from the germline V gene are SGHVS and FNYEAQ. CDR3 in amino acids: CASSLIGGGYTF. CDR3 bases read: TGTGCCAGCAGCTTGATAGGGGGCGGC.

About this clone: The read halts 3 residues ahead of the CDR3 end, with the missing end drawn from the germline J gene. The rearrangement joins TRBV4-2 to TRBJ1-2, with 10 bases matching TRBD1. This CDR3 has 17 amino acids. CDR1 and CDR2 from the germline V gene are LGHNA and YNFKEQ. Trimming cost V 3 bases and J 6 bases; bases outside gene matches: 13. The CDR3 is CASSQQYGGQGTNGYTF. CDR3 DNA (partial): TGTGCCAGCAGCCAGCAGTATGGGGGACAGGGGACAAATGGC.

A remark on this clone: With the read ending 3 residues before the CDR3 end, the germline J gene is used to fill in that end. This chain links TRBV12-3 or TRBV12-4 with TRBJ1-2, with TRBD1 matching 11 bases. The CDR3 is 14 residues long. The junction had 4 bases not matched to a gene; V was cut back by 3 bases and J by 7 bases. The CDR3 is CASSLGQGVGGYTF. The sequenced part of the CDR3 DNA is TGTGCCAGCAGTTTGGGACAGGGGGTTGGTGGC.

The CDR3 sequence: CASRAHDGAGGANVLFF. The sequenced CDR3 bases are TGTGCCAGTAGGGCACATGACGGTGCTGGGGGGGCCAACGTA. This sequence joins TRBV19 and TRBJ1-4; TRBD1 might be the D (6 bases). The read ends 3 residues before the CDR3 terminus; that terminus is restored from the germline J gene. Germline V gene data show CDR1 as LNHDA and CDR2 as SQIVND (reference sequence). This CDR3 comprises 17 residues.

About this clone: With the read ending 3 residues before the CDR3 end, the germline J gene is used to fill in that end. The chain is built from TRBV2 and TRBJ2-2, with a weak D call TRBD1 (6 bases). The length of the CDR3 is 17 residues. Germline V gives CDR1 SNHLY, CDR2 FYNNEI. This CDR3 is CASSGEGVSSYNSPLFF. The DNA read from the CDR3 is TGTGCCAGCAGTGGAGAGGGGGTAAGCTCCTATAATTCACCG.

With regard to this clone: The CDR3 goes on 3 residues after the read ends, and that part is filled in from the germline J gene. The rearrangement joins TRBV7-6 to TRBJ2-7, with D tentatively TRBD2 (6 bases). CDR1 SGHVS and CDR2 FNYEAQ come from the germline V gene. This CDR3 is built from 15 residues. With 1 base removed from V and 0 bases from J, the gap between germline ends came to 10 bases. The CDR3 bases that were read are TGTGCCAGCAGCTTAGAGGAGGGTATCTCCTACGAG. This translates into CASSLEEGISYE. Given in full, the CDR3 is CASSLEEGISYEQYF.

CDR3 sequence: CASSFTGGGTDTQYF. The sequenced part of the CDR3 DNA is TGCGCCAGCAGCTTTACAGGGGGAGGCACAGATACG. V usage is TRBV5-1 and J usage is TRBJ2-3; 8 nucleotides align to TRBD1. The CDR3 end falls 3 residues outside the read, so it is completed with the germline J gene. The CDR3 sequence is 15 residues long. CDR1 and CDR2 from the germline V gene are SGHRS and YFSETQ. The V and J ends lost 2 bases and 1 base, in that order; junction bases with no gene match: 3.

As to this clone: The CDR3 end falls 3 residues outside the read, so it is completed with the germline J gene. This rearrangement joins TRBV19 to TRBJ2-7, with unresolved D. The V end lost 3 bases, the J end lost 6 bases, and 15 bases lay between the germline ends. The length of the CDR3 is 14 residues. Germline values: CDR1 LNHDA, CDR2 SQIVND (reference sequence). The CDR3 sequence: CASSISSQSAEQYF. The sequenced part of the CDR3 DNA is TGTGCCAGTAGTATTTCTTCCCAGAGTGCCGAG.

For this clone: The read halts 3 residues ahead of the CDR3 end, with the missing end drawn from the germline J gene. V is TRBV20-1 and J is TRBJ2-1, with 8 nucleotides matching TRBD2. This CDR3 is built from 13 residues. Germline V gene sequence: CDR1 DFQATT, CDR2 SNEGSKA (reference sequence). V trimming: 6 bases; J trimming: 5 bases; junction bases outside the gene matches: 6. Here the CDR3 reads CSAAGGLDNEQFF. CDR3 DNA, as far as it was read: TGCAGTGCCGCGGGGGGTCTGGACAATGAG.

As regards this clone: Read data end 3 residues before the CDR3 end; the end is taken from the germline J gene. The chain carries TRBV20-1 and TRBJ2-7; 10 bases line up with TRBD1. Per the germline V gene, CDR1 is DFQATT and CDR2 is SNEGSKA (reference sequence). The CDR3 has 14 amino acids. Trimming took 2 bases from V and 4 from J; bases not matched to a gene: 5. The CDR3 region is CSARPGQGIYEQYF. The CDR3 bases that were read are TGCAGTGCTAGACCGGGACAGGGGATTTACGAG.

Details on this clone: The CDR3 extends 3 residues past the end of the read, so its final part is completed from the germline J gene. This rearrangement joins TRBV20-1 to TRBJ2-5, with 9 bases that match TRBD1. There are 15 residues in the CDR3. V was clipped by 4 bases and J by 2 bases; unmatched bases: 8. The germline V gene encodes CDR1 DFQATT and CDR2 SNEGSKA (reference sequence). The CDR3 protein is CSATGGQGSQETQYF. CDR3 bases read: TGCAGTGCTACAGGGGGACAGGGATCACAAGAGACC.